A single sample is the source of the 21 T cell receptor beta chains below, sequenced in a study of human T cells and chemical hapten exposure. Time point indicated: patch test 2, 6 weeks after DPC sensitization. As for treatment: therapeutic diphenylcyclopropenone sensitization with weekly scalp DPC. One entry per CDR3 protein results from TCRdb running MiXCR on the RACE reads. The repertoire holds some 79,000 distinct CDR3 sequences, roughly a tenth seen once, with less than 6.5% in the top ten. Source: whole blood, taken in connection with sensitization to the hapten diphenylcyclopropenone (DPC). The receptor source for this set is a woman between 50 and 59 years old with alopecia areata. Some clones in this sample may be carry-over from other donors' samples.

This clonotype was counted only a few times. The V and J genes are TRBV6-2 or TRBV6-3 and TRBJ2-7, with 13 bases matching TRBD2. CDR1 MNHEY and CDR2 SVGEGT come from the germline V gene. The CDR3 is made up of 16 amino acids. V lost 5 bases to trimming and J lost 5 bases; unmatched junction nucleotides: 9. CDR3 sequence (DNA): TGTGCCAGCAGTCACGGACTAGCGGGAGTTTCCGACGAGCAGTACTTC. Protein sequence: CASSHGLAGVSDEQYF.

V is TRBV20-1 and J is TRBJ1-1; D possibly corresponds to TRBD1 (5 bases). CDR3 length: 13 residues. Germline V lookup: CDR1 DFQATT, CDR2 SNEGSKA (reference sequence). The germline V and J ends were trimmed by 3 bases and 4 bases, with 12 bases remaining between them. CDR3 amino acids: CSASGGFGTEAFF. CDR3 in DNA: TGCAGTGCTAGTGGGGGGTTCGGCACTGAAGCTTTCTTT.

V gene TRBV12-3 or TRBV12-4 combines with J gene TRBJ1-1; the D is unclear. V was trimmed by 6 bases and J by 6 bases, leaving 14 bases between them. This CDR3 is built from 13 residues. This CDR3 is CASSQTTLAEAFF. DNA of the CDR3: TGTGCCAGCAGCCAGACAACTTTAGCTGAAGCTTTCTTT.

A few counts support this clonotype. The chain links TRBV6-2 or TRBV6-3 to TRBJ2-4, with TRBD2 as a possible D gene (6 bases). Germline V CDR1 and CDR2: MNHEY, SVGEGT. With 0 bases removed from V and 0 bases from J, the gap between germline ends came to 18 bases. The CDR3 is 19 residues long. In nucleotides, the CDR3 is TGTGCCAGCAGTTACTCGCCGTATGATCGGGAGATAGCCAAAAACATTCAGTACTTC. Residues: CASSYSPYDREIAKNIQYF.

The chain uses TRBV12-3 or TRBV12-4 and TRBJ1-4; D not resolved. Trimming took 5 bases from V and 11 from J, leaving 15 bases between them. There are 13 residues in the CDR3. The CDR3 DNA reads TGTGCCAGCAGTGCAAGCGGATGGGAGAAACTGTTTTTT. This encodes CASSASGWEKLFF.

As to this clonotype: A much larger clone is a single base away; this may be a read error. The chain recombines TRBV2 with TRBJ2-5, with D perhaps matching TRBD1 (5 bases). Germline V gene sequence: CDR1 SNHLY, CDR2 FYNNEI. CDR3 length: 13 residues. The CDR3, as DNA: TGTGCCAGCAATAGACAGAATCAAGAGACCCGGTACTTC. It is translated as CASNRQNQETRYF.

This clonotype was observed a handful of times. The chain uses TRBV7-8 and TRBJ2-2; 14 nucleotides match TRBD2. With 2 bases clipped from V and 3 bases from J, the junction kept 2 bases outside the gene matches. The germline CDR1 and CDR2 sequences are SGHVS and FQNEAQ. The CDR3 length is 17 residues. The CDR3 here is CASSLPGLAGDTGELFF. The CDR3 nucleotides are TGTGCCAGCAGCTTACCGGGACTAGCGGGGGACACCGGGGAGCTGTTTTTT.

This clonotype was recorded at least ten times. The genes are TRBV18 and TRBJ2-3, with TRBD2 matching 9 bases. The CDR3 runs 15 residues. Germline assignment: CDR1 KGHSH and CDR2 LQKENI. Germline trimming cut 4 bases from V and 5 bases from J; bases unmatched to any gene: 7. CDR3 in amino acids: CASSRASGELDTQYF. DNA for the CDR3: TGTGCCAGCTCACGTGCTAGCGGGGAACTAGATACGCAGTATTTT.

The sample holds many counts of this clonotype. The V gene is TRBV11-1, the J gene TRBJ2-3; D unresolved. This CDR3 comprises 13 residues. The germline V gene encodes CDR1 SGHAT and CDR2 FQDESV (reference sequence). Trimming left V 6 bases short and J 4 bases short, with 11 bases between. The CDR3 protein is CASSFPGADTQYF. In DNA, the CDR3 is TGTGCCAGCAGTTTCCCAGGCGCAGATACGCAGTATTTT. Looking up the rest from reference TRBV11-1 and TRBJ2-3 gives the full variable domain: EAEVAQSPRYKITEKSQAVAFWCDPISGHATLYWYRQILGQGPELLVQFQDESVVDDSQLPKDRFSAERLKGVDSTLKIQPAELGDSAMYLCASSFPGADTQYFGPGTRLTVL.

The J gene is TRBJ1-4, the V gene TRBV29-1, with a tentative D call TRBD1 (6 bases). V was pared by 6 bases and J by 7 bases, with 9 bases between. The CDR3 sequence is 11 residues long. CDR1 and CDR2 from the germline V gene are SQVTM and ANQGSEA. For the CDR3, the DNA is TGCAGCGTCGGGACATCTGAAAAACTGTTTTTT. This encodes CSVGTSEKLFF.

This clonotype was observed at least ten times. Relative to the germline gene, one junction end is altered; a read error may explain this. The chain couples TRBV6-4 to TRBJ2-1, with D perhaps TRBD2 (6 bases). Germline V CDR1 and CDR2: MRHNA, SNTAGT. The CDR3 has 10 residues. The CDR3 reads CASSAGLEIF. DNA of the CDR3: TGTGCCAGCAGCGCGGGACTGGAGATCTTC.

The chain recombines TRBV20-1 with TRBJ2-3; 9 bases are a match to TRBD2. With 2 bases clipped from V and 5 bases from J, the junction kept 8 bases outside the gene matches. This CDR3 region has 15 residues. CDR1 is DFQATT and CDR2 is SNEGSKA in the germline V gene (reference sequence). The CDR3 nucleotides read TGCAGTGCTAGATTCCCGGCGGGAGGGATAGATACGCAGTATTTT. Its translation is CSARFPAGGIDTQYF.

This clonotype has a handful of counts. V and J are TRBV11-2 and TRBJ2-1; D possibly corresponds to TRBD2 (5 bases). Germline CDR1 reads SGHAT; CDR2 reads FQNNGV. V lost 2 bases and J 9 bases, leaving 8 bases between the germline ends. This CDR3 is built from 12 residues. The CDR3: CASSLLRAEQFF. The CDR3 DNA follows: TGTGCCAGCAGCTTACTGCGGGCTGAGCAGTTCTTC.

This clonotype came up many times. V usage is TRBV18 and J usage is TRBJ1-5, with D possibly matching TRBD1 (5 bases). CDR1 is KGHSH, CDR2 LQKENI, per germline. With 10 bases removed from V and 2 bases from J, the gap between germline ends came to 15 bases. The CDR3 contains 14 residues. The chain's CDR3 is CATRGGVGNQPQHF. The CDR3 region has the DNA TGTGCCACCCGGGGGGGTGTTGGCAATCAGCCCCAGCATTTT. The whole variable domain, filled in from reference TRBV18 and TRBJ1-5, reads NAGVMQNPRHLVRRRGQEARLRCSPMKGHSHVYWYRQLPEEGLKFMVYLQKENIIDESGMPKERFSAEFPKEGPSILRIQQVVRGDSAAYFCATRGGVGNQPQHFGDGTRLSIL.

V and J are TRBV28 and TRBJ1-2; D is ambiguous. Trimming left V 6 bases short and J 7 bases short, with 12 bases between. Per the germline V gene, CDR1 is MDHEN and CDR2 is SYDVKM. The CDR3 is 12 residues long. The CDR3 reads CASSNAIRGYTF. CDR3 sequence (DNA): TGTGCCAGCAGCAATGCCATCCGTGGCTACACCTTC.

This clonotype was detected a few times. The chain carries TRBV6-1 and TRBJ2-2, with TRBD1 matching 12 bases. The CDR3 covers 15 residues. Unmatched junction bases numbered 2, after V lost 7 bases and J lost 2 bases. Germline V lookup: CDR1 MNHNS, CDR2 SASEGT. The CDR3 is CASTGTGGNTGELFF. The CDR3 DNA reads as TGTGCCAGCACTGGGACAGGGGGCAACACCGGGGAGCTGTTTTTT.

This rearrangement joins TRBV6-6 to TRBJ2-3; D assignment may be TRBD1 or TRBD2 (5 bases each). Looked up from germline, CDR1 is MNHNY and CDR2 is SVGAGI (reference sequence). This CDR3 is 13 amino acids long. V was clipped by 7 bases and J by 1 base, with 9 bases between them. DNA for the CDR3: TGTGCCAGCACCCGGGACGGCACAGATACGCAGTATTTT. It codes for CASTRDGTDTQYF.

Only a few counts were recorded for this clonotype. The chain couples TRBV4-3 to TRBJ2-1; 10 nucleotides align to TRBD2. The ends lost 2 bases at V and 11 bases at J; junction bases unmatched: 9. The CDR3 totals 15 residues. Germline lookup yields CDR1 LGHNA and CDR2 YSLEER. The CDR3 DNA is TGCGCCAGCAGCCAAATCCTAGCGGGAGATCCTAAGCAGTTCTTC. It encodes CASSQILAGDPKQFF.

This clonotype was seen many times. The V and J genes are TRBV7-2 and TRBJ2-2; maybe TRBD1 (6 bases). Trimming removed 5 bases at V and 5 bases at J, with 12 bases between. Germline V gene sequence: CDR1 SGHTA, CDR2 FQGNSA. The CDR3 runs 14 residues. The CDR3 sequence: CASSLTGNTGELFF. The CDR3 DNA follows: TGTGCCAGCAGCCTAACAGGGAATACCGGGGAGCTGTTTTTT.

This clonotype was detected many times. V gene TRBV5-1 combines with J gene TRBJ1-1, with D possibly matching TRBD1 (6 bases). Germline CDR1 and CDR2: SGHRS and YFSETQ. The CDR3 runs 15 residues. Trimming removed 4 bases from V and 5 bases from J, with 18 bases in between. As DNA, the CDR3 is TGCGCCAGCAGCGTCCAGACAGGATTGGGGACTGAAGCTTTCTTT. Its protein is CASSVQTGLGTEAFF. The full variable domain, its missing parts supplied by reference TRBV5-1 and TRBJ1-1, is KAGVTQTPRYLIKTRGQQVTLSCSPISGHRSVSWYQQTPGQGLQFLFEYFSETQRNKGNFPGRFSGRQFSNSRSEMNVSTLELGDSALYLCASSVQTGLGTEAFFGQGTRLTVV.

This clonotype was seen repeatedly, ten times or more. The chain links TRBV7-6 to TRBJ2-2, with a possible D match to TRBD2 (5 bases). The CDR3 spans 16 residues. The V gene's germline CDR1 is SGHVS and CDR2 FNYEAQ. Trimming took 1 base from V and 2 from J, leaving 11 bases between them. The CDR3 loop is CASSLGPTRNTGELFF. CDR3 nucleotide sequence: TGTGCCAGCAGCTTAGGTCCAACTAGAAACACCGGGGAGCTGTTTTTT.